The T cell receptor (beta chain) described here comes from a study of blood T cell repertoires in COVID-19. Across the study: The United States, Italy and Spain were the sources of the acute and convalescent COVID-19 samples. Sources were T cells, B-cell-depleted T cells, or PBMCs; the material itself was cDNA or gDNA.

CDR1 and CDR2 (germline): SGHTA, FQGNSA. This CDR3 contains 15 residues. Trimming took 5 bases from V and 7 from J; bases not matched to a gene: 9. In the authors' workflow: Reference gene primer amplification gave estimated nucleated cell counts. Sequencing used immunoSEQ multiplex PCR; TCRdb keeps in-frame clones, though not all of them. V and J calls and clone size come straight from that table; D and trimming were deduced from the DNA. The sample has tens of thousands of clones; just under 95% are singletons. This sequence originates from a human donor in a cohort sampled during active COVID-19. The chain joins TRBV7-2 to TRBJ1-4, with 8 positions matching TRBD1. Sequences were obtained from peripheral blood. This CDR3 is CASSLQGEKAEKLFF. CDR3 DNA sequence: TGTGCCAGCAGCCTACAGGGGGAGAAGGCTGAAAAACTGTTTTTT.